The next 13 T cell receptor beta chains were all read from a single sample in a study of cytomegalovirus exposure and HLA in healthy donors. A multiplex PCR was run with 60 Vbeta primers and 13 Jbeta primers. TCRdb's copy holds only in-frame clones and misses some; the assay was immunoSEQ multiplex PCR. Here the sample spans roughly 150,000 clones, more than 75% being singletons. Sample: PBMCs. The source of these receptors is a girl aged 2 to 9 in good health and CMV-seropositive.

The chain uses TRBV7-9 and TRBJ1-5; D may be TRBD1 (6 bases). The CDR3 loop spans 16 amino acids. In germline, CDR1 is SEHNR, CDR2 FQNEAQ (reference sequence). Trimming left V 10 bases short and J 3 bases short, with 22 bases between. The CDR3 DNA reads TGTGCCACCCCAAGAACAGGGAGCGGGAACAATCAGCCCCAGCATTTT. Its protein product is CATPRTGSGNNQPQHF.

This clone occurred a few times. The chain uses TRBV5-1 and TRBJ2-1; possible D gene TRBD2, 5 bases. Trimming took 5 bases from V and 7 from J, leaving 16 bases between them. The CDR3 loop spans 14 amino acids. Germline CDR1 reads SGHRS; CDR2 reads YFSETQ. CDR3 residues: CASRERTLRNEQFF. The DNA for the CDR3 is TGCGCCAGCAGGGAGAGGACTTTAAGGAATGAGCAGTTCTTC.

V gene TRBV7-9 combines with J gene TRBJ2-1, with D uncertain. The length of the CDR3 is 18 residues. Trimming removed 5 bases from V and 0 bases from J, with 20 bases in between. Per the germline V gene, CDR1 is SEHNR and CDR2 is FQNEAQ (reference sequence). The CDR3 spells CASSPATGVFSSYNEQFF. In DNA form, the CDR3 reads TGTGCCAGCAGCCCTGCGACCGGAGTCTTTAGCTCCTACAATGAGCAGTTCTTC.

The V call is TRBV19, the J call TRBJ2-1; D possibly corresponds to TRBD1 (5 bases). The ends were cut back, 10 bases at V and 7 bases at J, with 8 bases in the middle. The CDR3 covers 10 residues. Germline V gene lookup returns CDR1 LNHDA and CDR2 SQIVND (reference sequence). CDR3 in amino acids: CATSGNEQFF. In DNA form, the CDR3 reads TGTGCCACTTCAGGGAATGAGCAGTTCTTC. The full variable domain, completed using reference TRBV19 and TRBJ2-1, is DGGITQSPKYLFRKEGQNVTLSCEQNLNHDAMYWYRQDPGQGLRLIYYSQIVNDFQKGDIAEGYSVSREKKESFPLTVTSAQKNPTAFYLCATSGNEQFFGPGTRLTVL.

The rearrangement uses TRBV6-1 and TRBJ2-3; D is uncertain. Trimming removed 5 bases at V and 9 bases at J, with 15 bases between. Germline CDR1 MNHNS, CDR2 SASEGT. CDR3 length: 13 amino acids. The CDR3 DNA reads as TGTGCCAGCAGTCAAAATCCCCAGTCCACGCAGTATTTT. Translation: CASSQNPQSTQYF.

This clone has a single count. V and J are TRBV1 and TRBJ2-7; TRBD1, the table's D call, was not compared with the DNA. TRBV1 is recorded as a pseudogene. There are 13 residues in the CDR3. The CDR3 loop reads CTSVRTGSYEQYF. The DNA for the CDR3 is TGCACCAGCGTAAGGACAGGGTCCTACGAGCAGTACTTC.

This chain connects TRBV30 to TRBJ1-5; possible D gene TRBD1, 5 bases. Looked up from germline, CDR1 is GTSNPN and CDR2 is SVGIG (reference sequence). Trimming removed 5 bases at V and 3 bases at J, with 14 bases between. The CDR3 is made up of 14 amino acids. CDR3: CAWGRQSLNQPQHF. CDR3 coding DNA: TGTGCCTGGGGAAGACAGTCCCTCAATCAGCCCCAGCATTTT.

This clone was found once. This rearrangement joins TRBV27 to TRBJ2-3; 12 bases line up with TRBD2. The CDR3 runs 17 residues. After removal of 6 bases from V and 3 bases from J, the junction contained 10 bases not matched to a gene. Germline V gene sequence: CDR1 MNHEY, CDR2 SMNVEV (reference sequence). Written as DNA, the CDR3 is TGTGCCAGCAGCGGATTACGGACTAGCGGGATAACAGATACGCAGTATTTT. Its protein is CASSGLRTSGITDTQYF.

V gene TRBV4-1 combines with J gene TRBJ2-1; TRBD1 aligns across 10 bases. V shed 6 bases and J 5 bases; nucleotides not matched to a gene: 10. This CDR3 has 16 residues. Germline loops: CDR1 MGHRA, CDR2 YSYEKL. The CDR3 DNA reads TGCGCCAGCAGTGCAATAGGACAGGGGGTAAACAATGAGCAGTTCTTC. Amino acid sequence: CASSAIGQGVNNEQFF.

This clone has just a few counts. Written as DNA, the CDR3 is TGCGCCAGCAGCCCCTTTGACGGGTCACCTAGCACAGATACGCAGTATTTT. Translating gives CASSPFDGSPSTDTQYF. V is TRBV5-1 and J is TRBJ2-3; unclear D gene. The CDR3 covers 17 residues. Germline V gene lookup returns CDR1 SGHRS and CDR2 YFSETQ. V gave up 4 bases and J gave up 0 bases, with 18 bases separating them. The full variable domain, in which reference TRBV5-1 and TRBJ2-3 provide the parts outside the CDR3, is KAGVTQTPRYLIKTRGQQVTLSCSPISGHRSVSWYQQTPGQGLQFLFEYFSETQRNKGNFPGRFSGRQFSNSRSEMNVSTLELGDSALYLCASSPFDGSPSTDTQYFGPGTRLTVL.

V usage is TRBV6-5 and J usage is TRBJ1-2, with 8 bases aligning to TRBD1. CDR3 length: 14 amino acids. J was trimmed by 8 bases and V by 2 bases; bases with no gene match: 7. Germline V lookup: CDR1 MNHEY, CDR2 SVGAGI. DNA of the CDR3: TGTGCCAGCAGTTACCGGACAGGGACTTTGGGCTACACCTTC. The encoded protein is CASSYRTGTLGYTF.

This clone has more than one count but fewer than ten. The CDR3 nucleotides are TGTGCCAGCAGTGGGGCCGCGACCTACGAGCAGTACTTC. It encodes CASSGAATYEQYF. The V and J genes are TRBV27 and TRBJ2-7, with TRBD1 as a possible D gene (5 bases). Trimming removed 5 bases at V and 2 bases at J, with 10 bases between. CDR3 length equals 13 residues. Germline-derived CDR1 and CDR2 are MNHEY and SMNVEV (reference sequence).

This sequence joins TRBV1 and TRBJ1-5; TRBD1 was called by the table and not checked on the DNA. TRBV1 is a pseudogene locus. The CDR3 runs to 19 residues. CDR3 sequence (DNA): TGCACCAGCAGCCAAGAGAGGAGAGGACAGAACCTTAGCAATCAGCCCCAGCATTTT. It codes for CTSSQERRGQNLSNQPQHF.